The next 27 T cell receptor beta chains were all read from a single sample in a study of post-analysis software for immune sequencing data. Study-level findings and limits: Roughly five TRBV segments, including TRBV5-6, TRBV5-1 and TRBV20-1, were more frequent in patients than controls.

cDNA libraries of TCR beta carried unique molecular identifiers. TCRdb reprocessed the PCR reads via MiXCR and lists one record per CDR3 protein. The sample contains fewer than 850,000 distinct CDR3 sequences, 25% to 30% of which appear only once. These receptors' targets are unknown. Specimen: blood. The origin of the receptors is a girl aged 5-17 years with multiple sclerosis.

This clonotype was found a few times. The chain uses TRBV12-3 or TRBV12-4 and TRBJ1-6; D call uncertain. V was cut by 4 bases and J by 4 bases, with 11 bases left in between. The CDR3 contains 15 residues. The CDR3, as DNA: TGTGCCAGCAGTTACGCGGACGGTTATAATTCACCCCTCCACTTT. It codes for CASSYADGYNSPLHF.

This clonotype was counted a few times. The chain employs TRBV20-1 and TRBJ1-5; D ambiguous. Germline CDR1 reads DFQATT; CDR2 reads SNEGSKA (reference sequence). Trimming took 6 bases from V and 1 from J, leaving 16 bases between them. The CDR3 consists of 15 residues. DNA of the CDR3: TGCAGTGCCCAACAATGGGGTACAAGCAATCAGCCCCAGCATTTT. Encoded protein: CSAQQWGTSNQPQHF.

J is TRBJ2-1 and V is TRBV14, with D maybe TRBD1 (5 bases). Per the germline V gene, CDR1 is SGHDN and CDR2 is FVKESK. The length of the CDR3 is 15 residues. Trimming took 0 bases from V and 3 from J, leaving 9 bases between them. CDR3 in DNA: TGTGCCAGCAGCCAAGAGTGGGGCCGCTACAATGAGCAGTTCTTC. Its protein is CASSQEWGRYNEQFF.

Only a few counts were recorded for this clonotype. The chain has TRBV5-6 and TRBJ1-5, with D possibly TRBD1 on 6 matching bases. Germline CDR1 SGHDT, CDR2 YYEEEE. The CDR3 consists of 15 residues. With 4 bases removed from V and 4 bases from J, the gap between germline ends came to 15 bases. The CDR3 bases are TGTGCCAGCAGCCCCGGACAGCTGACAAATCAGCCCCAGCATTTT. Its protein product is CASSPGQLTNQPQHF.

The sample holds a few counts of this clonotype. The chain recombines TRBV6-6 with TRBJ2-7; no reliable D call. In germline, CDR1 is MNHNY, CDR2 SVGAGI (reference sequence). The CDR3 is 13 residues long. The V end lost 3 bases, the J end lost 4 bases, and 10 bases lay between the germline ends. The CDR3 bases are TGTGCCAGCAGTTATGTCCCCGGGTACGAGCAGTACTTC. Translated, it gives CASSYVPGYEQYF.

Only a few counts were recorded for this clonotype. The chain links TRBV6-5 to TRBJ2-7; a weak D match, TRBD2 (7 bases). CDR1 is MNHEY and CDR2 is SVGAGI in the germline V gene. Trimming took 8 bases from V and 5 from J, leaving 13 bases between them. The CDR3 totals 12 residues. CDR3 amino acids: CASGRGADEQYF. The CDR3, as DNA: TGTGCCAGCGGACGGGGGGCAGACGAGCAGTACTTC.

The rearrangement links TRBV14 to TRBJ2-5, with D possibly TRBD1 on 6 matching bases. The V end lost 5 bases, the J end lost 1 base, and 11 bases lay between the germline ends. This CDR3 has 14 amino acids. Looked up from germline, CDR1 is SGHDN and CDR2 is FVKESK. In nucleotides, the CDR3 is TGTGCCAGCAGCGGTCAGGGGATCCAAGAGACCCAGTACTTC. The encoded protein is CASSGQGIQETQYF.

CDR3 in amino acids: CASSYGTDPPEETQYF. As DNA, the CDR3 is TGTGCCAGCAGTTATGGAACGGACCCCCCTGAGGAGACCCAGTACTTC. V is TRBV6-5 and J is TRBJ2-5; no clear D gene. Trimming left V 3 bases short and J 5 bases short, with 19 bases between. The CDR3 is made up of 16 amino acids. Germline assignment: CDR1 MNHEY and CDR2 SVGAGI.

This chain links TRBV12-3 or TRBV12-4 with TRBJ2-3; TRBD1 matches at 9 bases. The junction had 11 bases not matched to a gene; V was cut back by 5 bases and J by 5 bases. The CDR3 is 16 amino acids. CDR3 in DNA: TGTGCCAGCAGTGTACAGGGGGCCACACCGAGAGATACGCAGTATTTT. This codes for CASSVQGATPRDTQYF.

There are a few counts of this clonotype. This chain uses TRBV20-1 with TRBJ2-4; no clear D. The CDR3 is 11 residues long. Germline V gene data show CDR1 as DFQATT and CDR2 as SNEGSKA (reference sequence). Trimming cost V 7 bases and J 0 bases, with 4 bases left between them. CDR3: CSEIAKNIQYF. Written as DNA, the CDR3 is TGCAGTGAAATAGCCAAAAACATTCAGTACTTC.

The chain combines TRBV10-1 with TRBJ2-1; possible D gene TRBD2, 5 bases. V dropped 3 bases and J dropped 1 base, with 10 bases sitting between them. Germline lookup yields CDR1 WNHNN and CDR2 SYGVQD (reference sequence). The CDR3 is made up of 15 amino acids. The CDR3 coding sequence is TGCGCCAGCAGTGACCAACTAGGTTCCTACAATGAGCAGTTCTTC. Its protein is CASSDQLGSYNEQFF.

The chain uses TRBV27 and TRBJ2-2, with D unclear. Per germline, CDR1 MNHEY and CDR2 SMNVEV (reference sequence). Trimming removed 7 bases from V and 1 base from J, with 16 bases in between. The CDR3 loop spans 16 amino acids. The CDR3 coding sequence is TGTGCCAGCAAATCATTCCGGCAGGAGAACACCGGGGAGCTGTTTTTT. Translating gives CASKSFRQENTGELFF.

This clonotype appeared a few times. This rearrangement joins TRBV20-1 to TRBJ2-7; 8 bases are shared with TRBD2. Unmatched junction bases numbered 13, after V lost 3 bases and J lost 3 bases. Germline V gene lookup returns CDR1 DFQATT and CDR2 SNEGSKA (reference sequence). This CDR3 has 16 residues. Here the CDR3 reads CSARPMNGTRYYEQYF. In nucleotides, the CDR3 is TGCAGTGCTAGGCCTATGAACGGGACTAGGTACTACGAGCAGTACTTC.

The genes are TRBV2 and TRBJ1-4, with 9 bases matching TRBD1. Germline CDR1 SNHLY, CDR2 FYNNEI. V lost 4 bases and J lost 8; bases outside the gene matches: 5. This CDR3 has 14 residues. The CDR3: CASSAGTGIEKLFF. The CDR3, as DNA: TGTGCCAGCAGTGCTGGGACAGGGATCGAAAAACTGTTTTTT.

The chain joins TRBV12-3 or TRBV12-4 to TRBJ1-2; 7 nucleotides line up with TRBD1. CDR3 length: 14 amino acids. Trimming removed 8 bases from V and 2 bases from J; junction bases left unmatched: 8. The CDR3 here is CASASGGVNYGYTF. CDR3 nucleotides: TGTGCCAGCGCTTCAGGGGGAGTGAACTATGGCTACACCTTC.

This clonotype was detected only a few times. The chain couples TRBV20-1 to TRBJ1-1; TRBD1 agrees at 7 bases. Germline V gene lookup returns CDR1 DFQATT and CDR2 SNEGSKA (reference sequence). CDR3 length: 16 amino acids. Trimming cost V 3 bases and J 7 bases; bases outside gene matches: 17. In DNA, the CDR3 is TGCAGTGCTAGCGGACGACCGGGACAGCGGAGCCTTGAAGCTTTCTTT. Translating it yields CSASGRPGQRSLEAFF.

This clonotype was counted a few times. V is TRBV5-6 and J is TRBJ1-2, with D unclear. Trimming removed 0 bases at V and 5 bases at J, with 17 bases between. The germline CDR1 and CDR2 sequences are SGHDT and YYEEEE. CDR3 length: 16 residues. The CDR3 sequence: CASSLGGSPLGYGYTF. In DNA, the CDR3 is TGTGCCAGCAGCTTGGGAGGATCCCCCTTAGGGTATGGCTACACCTTC.

This clonotype was seen a handful of times. The chain is built from TRBV6-5 and TRBJ2-5; 9 bases line up with TRBD2. The assigned J gene may be wrong: the sequence end matches TRBJ2-7 better. The CDR3 contains 16 residues. Germline lookup yields CDR1 MNHEY and CDR2 SVGAGI. The CDR3: CASSSHGLAGKYEQYF. Here the CDR3 DNA reads TGTGCCAGCAGTTCCCATGGGCTAGCGGGAAAATACGAGCAGTACTTC.

The chain employs TRBV27 and TRBJ2-7; D tentatively reads TRBD1 or TRBD2 (5 bases each). CDR1 is MNHEY and CDR2 is SMNVEV in the germline V gene (reference sequence). Trimming shortened V by 3 bases and J by 2 bases, and 11 bases separated the two germline ends. The CDR3 consists of 14 residues. The CDR3 region has the DNA TGTGCCAGCAGTTTGAGCCAGGGAGCCTACGAGCAGTACTTC. This encodes CASSLSQGAYEQYF.

V is TRBV29-1 and J is TRBJ1-2; the match to TRBD1 covers 8 bases. Germline CDR1 reads SQVTM; CDR2 reads ANQGSEA. The CDR3 covers 12 residues. J lost 6 bases, V lost 3 bases, and 3 bases had no gene match. The CDR3 nucleotides read TGCAGCGTTGACGACAGGGGTCATGGCTACACCTTC. Protein sequence: CSVDDRGHGYTF.

This clonotype was seen more than once but under ten times. Compared with germline, one end of the junction differs, possibly owing to a read error. The V and J genes are TRBV9 and TRBJ1-1, with 9 bases matching TRBD1. This CDR3 has 17 amino acids. Germline assignment: CDR1 SGDLS and CDR2 YYNGEE. The CDR3 DNA reads as TGTGCCAGCAGCCCCGAGCACAGGGGGCGATTGAAAACTGAAGCTTTCTTT. Its translation: CASSPEHRGRLKTEAFF. Combining the CDR3 with reference TRBV9 and TRBJ1-1 gives the whole variable domain DSGVTQTPKHLITATGQRVTLRCSPRSGDLSVYWYQQSLDQGLQFLIQYYNGEERAKGNILERFSAQQFPDLHSELNLSSLELGDSALYFCASSPEHRGRLKTEAFFGQGTRLTVV.

The chain joins TRBV6-2 or TRBV6-3 to TRBJ2-7, with D tentatively TRBD1 or TRBD2 (5 bases each). The CDR3 spans 15 residues. Trimming left V 0 bases short and J 2 bases short, with 11 bases between. Germline loops: CDR1 MNHEY, CDR2 SVGEGT. Written as DNA, the CDR3 is TGTGCCAGCAGTTACTCGGGGGTAAGGGCCTACGAGCAGTACTTC. Translation gives CASSYSGVRAYEQYF.

This clonotype has at least ten counts. The gene calls are TRBV10-3 and TRBJ2-5; D gene ambiguous. The V gene's germline CDR1 is ENHRY and CDR2 SYGVKD. Trimming left V 3 bases short and J 5 bases short, with 16 bases between. The CDR3 covers 15 residues. CDR3 sequence (DNA): TGTGCCATCAGTGACAGCACACAGAGTGGGGAGACCCAGTACTTC. Protein sequence: CAISDSTQSGETQYF.

Note on this clonotype: It may be a read error: a sequence one base away is much more abundant. The rearrangement links TRBV9 to TRBJ2-5; 9 bases match TRBD1. Near its end, the DNA agrees better with TRBJ2-7, so the J call may be wrong. There are 14 residues in the CDR3. The germline CDR1 and CDR2 sequences are SGDLS and YYNGEE. This CDR3 is CVSSITGGGYEQYF. CDR3 DNA sequence: TGTGTCAGCTCAATAACAGGGGGCGGTTACGAGCAGTACTTC.

This chain links TRBV5-1 with TRBJ2-5; D gene unclear. Germline CDR1 SGHRS, CDR2 YFSETQ. This CDR3 region has 14 residues. Trimming cost V 3 bases and J 2 bases, with 11 bases left between them. The CDR3 reads CASSWAASQETQYF. The CDR3 nucleotides are TGCGCCAGCAGCTGGGCAGCTTCACAAGAGACCCAGTACTTC.

The chain recombines TRBV12-3 or TRBV12-4 with TRBJ2-3; D gene uncertain. CDR3 length equals 13 residues. The ends were cut back, 11 bases at V and 6 bases at J, with 18 bases in the middle. CDR3 in DNA: TGTGCCCCGTGGGCTACGGGCAGGGATACGCAGTATTTT. Residues: CAPWATGRDTQYF.

This clonotype was detected ten times or more. V usage is TRBV4-3 and J usage is TRBJ1-2, with D perhaps TRBD1 (6 bases). Germline V gene data show CDR1 as LGHNA and CDR2 as YSLEER. The CDR3 contains 13 residues. Trimming stripped 5 bases from V and 0 bases from J, with 7 bases between. As DNA, the CDR3 is TGCGCCAGCAGCGGACAGTCTAACTATGGCTACACCTTC. Amino acid sequence: CASSGQSNYGYTF.